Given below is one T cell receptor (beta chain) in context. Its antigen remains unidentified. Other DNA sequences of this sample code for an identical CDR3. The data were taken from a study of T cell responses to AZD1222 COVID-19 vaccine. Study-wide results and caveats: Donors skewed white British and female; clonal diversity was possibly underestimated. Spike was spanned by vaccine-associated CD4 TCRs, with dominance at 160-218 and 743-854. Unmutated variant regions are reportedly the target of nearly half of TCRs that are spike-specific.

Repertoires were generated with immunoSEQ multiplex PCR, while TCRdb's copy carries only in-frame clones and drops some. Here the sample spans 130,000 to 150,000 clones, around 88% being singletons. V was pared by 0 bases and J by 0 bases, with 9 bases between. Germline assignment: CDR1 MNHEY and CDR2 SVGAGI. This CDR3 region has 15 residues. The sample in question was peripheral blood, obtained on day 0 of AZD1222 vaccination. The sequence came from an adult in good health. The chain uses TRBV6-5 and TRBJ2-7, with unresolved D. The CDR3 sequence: CASSYSTGSSYEQYF. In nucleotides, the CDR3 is TGTGCCAGCAGTTACTCGACGGGCAGCTCCTACGAGCAGTACTTC.